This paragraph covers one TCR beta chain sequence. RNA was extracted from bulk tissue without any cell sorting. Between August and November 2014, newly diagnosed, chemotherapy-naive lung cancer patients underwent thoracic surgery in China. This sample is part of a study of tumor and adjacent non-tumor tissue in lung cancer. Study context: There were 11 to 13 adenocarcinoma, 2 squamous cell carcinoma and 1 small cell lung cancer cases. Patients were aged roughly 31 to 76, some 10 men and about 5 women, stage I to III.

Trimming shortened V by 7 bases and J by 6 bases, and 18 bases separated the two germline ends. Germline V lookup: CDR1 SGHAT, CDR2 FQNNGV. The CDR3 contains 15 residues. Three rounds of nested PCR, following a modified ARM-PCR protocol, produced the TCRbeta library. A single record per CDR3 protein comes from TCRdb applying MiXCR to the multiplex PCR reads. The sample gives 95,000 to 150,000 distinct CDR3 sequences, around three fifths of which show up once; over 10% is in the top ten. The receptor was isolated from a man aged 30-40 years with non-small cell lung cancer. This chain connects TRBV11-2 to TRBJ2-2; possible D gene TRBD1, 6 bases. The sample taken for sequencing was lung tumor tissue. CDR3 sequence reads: CASTKLGHNAGELFF. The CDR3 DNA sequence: TGTGCCAGCACGAAACTGGGACACAACGCCGGGGAGCTGTTTTTT.